The 32 T cell receptor beta chains listed next were all sequenced from one sample in a study of shared clonotypes between healthy human individuals. Clones were read by immunoSEQ multiplex PCR, and TCRdb kept only the in-frame ones, dropping some. The table has hundreds of thousands of clones, roughly 95% seen once. Naive CD8 cells were CD45RO-negative, positively selected for CCR7, excluding terminally differentiated effector memory CD45RA+ cells. Input material: naive CD8+ T cells sorted from blood. The receptors derive from a woman aged 30 to 39 in good health.

The V gene is TRBV28, the J gene TRBJ2-1, with TRBD2 matching over 15 bases. Germline V gene lookup returns CDR1 MDHEN and CDR2 SYDVKM. CDR3 length: 15 amino acids. V shed 4 bases, J shed 5 bases, and the junction held 0 bases outside the gene matches. The CDR3 loop reads CASSWTSGRDNEQFF. As DNA, the CDR3 is TGTGCCAGCAGTTGGACTAGCGGGAGGGACAATGAGCAGTTCTTC.

This chain joins TRBV7-9 and TRBJ1-1; D ambiguous. CDR3 length: 11 residues. Trimming took 2 bases from V and 7 from J, leaving 5 bases between them. Germline CDR1 and CDR2: SEHNR and FQNEAQ (reference sequence). CDR3: CASSLLDEAFF. DNA of the CDR3: TGTGCCAGCAGCTTACTTGATGAAGCTTTCTTT.

A single count supports this clone. The V gene is TRBV13, the J gene TRBJ2-7; 8 bases are a match to TRBD1. V shed 4 bases and J 4 bases; nucleotides not matched to a gene: 6. CDR3 length: 14 residues. The V gene's germline CDR1 is PRHDT and CDR2 FYEKMQ (reference sequence). The CDR3 loop reads CASSSRQGTYEQYF. The CDR3 coding sequence is TGTGCCAGCAGCTCCAGACAGGGGACGTACGAGCAGTACTTC.

This clone was seen a single time. This sequence joins TRBV7-7 and TRBJ1-1, with D hard to call. Per germline, CDR1 SSHAT and CDR2 FNYEAQ (reference sequence). There are 19 residues in the CDR3. Trimming removed 5 bases at V and 0 bases at J, with 25 bases between. DNA for the CDR3: TGTGCCAGCAGCCCCCTCCCCCCAGATATTACATTCATGAACACTGAAGCTTTCTTT. This translates into CASSPLPPDITFMNTEAFF.

The chain has TRBV13 and TRBJ2-7; D might be TRBD1 (6 bases). CDR1 and CDR2 from the germline V gene are PRHDT and FYEKMQ (reference sequence). V gave up 0 bases and J gave up 3 bases, with 9 bases separating them. The CDR3 extends over 14 amino acids. The CDR3 coding sequence is TGTGCCAGCAGCTTAGGACAGGGAATCTACGAGCAGTACTTC. Protein sequence: CASSLGQGIYEQYF.

The V call is TRBV5-4, the J call TRBJ2-7; 7 bases match TRBD1. The CDR3 has 13 residues. In germline, CDR1 is SGHNT, CDR2 YYREEE (reference sequence). V lost 4 bases and J lost 4; bases outside the gene matches: 5. The CDR3 coding sequence is TGTGCCAGCAGCCCAGGGGGTTCGTACGAGCAGTACTTC. As protein: CASSPGGSYEQYF.

This clone has only one observation. The gene calls are TRBV27 and TRBJ1-5; 7 bases line up with TRBD1. Germline V gene sequence: CDR1 MNHEY, CDR2 SMNVEV (reference sequence). The CDR3 is made up of 17 amino acids. V trimming: 2 bases; J trimming: 5 bases; junction bases outside the gene matches: 12. The CDR3 DNA reads TGTGCCAGCAGTTTAATCCCAGGGGGGAAGGAGGATCAGCCCCAGCATTTT. Protein sequence: CASSLIPGGKEDQPQHF.

The chain uses TRBV7-2 and TRBJ2-5; 8 bases are shared with TRBD1. The CDR3 is 18 residues long. J gave up 5 bases and V 1 base, and 15 bases lay outside the gene matches. Per the germline V gene, CDR1 is SGHTA and CDR2 is FQGNSA. CDR3 sequence (DNA): TGTGCCAGCAGCTTAGAGTTCCTCGGACAGGGTGCGCTGGAGACCCAGTACTTC. It specifies CASSLEFLGQGALETQYF. The complete variable domain, with remaining parts taken from reference TRBV7-2 and TRBJ2-5, reads GAGVSQSPSNKVTEKGKDVELRCDPISGHTALYWYRQSLGQGLEFLIYFQGNSAPDKSGLPSDRFSAERTGGSVSTLTIQRTQQEDSAVYLCASSLEFLGQGALETQYFGPGTRLLVL.

The chain recombines TRBV27 with TRBJ1-5; D is unclear. Looked up from germline, CDR1 is MNHEY and CDR2 is SMNVEV (reference sequence). V lost 7 bases and J lost 4, with 11 bases in between. The CDR3 runs to 13 residues. CDR3 nucleotide sequence: TGTGCCAGCAAAACTGGAGGGAATCAGCCCCAGCATTTT. Its protein is CASKTGGNQPQHF.

A single count supports this clone. V gene TRBV13 combines with J gene TRBJ2-3; 10 positions agree with TRBD2. Trimming at V came to 2 bases and at J to 6 bases, leaving 11 bases not matched to a gene. Germline loops: CDR1 PRHDT, CDR2 FYEKMQ (reference sequence). The CDR3 is made up of 17 amino acids. The CDR3 sequence: CASSLRGGLAGADTQYF. CDR3 sequence (DNA): TGTGCCAGCAGCTTACGGGGCGGGCTAGCGGGAGCTGATACGCAGTATTTT.

This chain connects TRBV15 to TRBJ2-1; no reliable D call. The germline V gene has CDR1 LNHNV and CDR2 YYDKDF (reference sequence). This CDR3 is 15 amino acids long. V was shortened by 8 bases and J by 2 bases, with 16 bases between the two germline ends. CDR3 DNA: TGTGCCACCGCCGCCCGGACGGTACCCTACAATGAGCAGTTCTTC. This codes for CATAARTVPYNEQFF.

This chain joins TRBV28 and TRBJ1-5; 9 positions agree with TRBD1. The CDR3 consists of 18 residues. Per germline, CDR1 MDHEN and CDR2 SYDVKM. The ends lost 6 bases at V and 4 bases at J; junction bases unmatched: 16. This CDR3 reads CASRLTGQGSSGNQPQHF. In nucleotides, the CDR3 is TGTGCCAGCAGACTAACGGGACAGGGCTCATCGGGGAATCAGCCCCAGCATTTT.

V is TRBV28 and J is TRBJ1-2, with TRBD1 identical over 7 bases. The junction had 1 base not matched to a gene; V was cut back by 0 bases and J by 6 bases. CDR3 size: 13 residues. CDR1 is MDHEN, CDR2 SYDVKM, per germline. The CDR3, as DNA: TGTGCCAGCAGTTTATGGACAGGGAATGGCTACACCTTC. As protein: CASSLWTGNGYTF.

The J gene is TRBJ1-2, the V gene TRBV7-8; 8 bases align to TRBD1. This CDR3 has 15 amino acids. The germline CDR1 and CDR2 sequences are SGHVS and FQNEAQ. V dropped 5 bases and J dropped 2; count of bases not matched to a gene: 7. DNA for the CDR3: TGTGCCAGCAGCCAAACCGGGACAGGAAACTATGGCTACACCTTC. Protein: CASSQTGTGNYGYTF.

V and J are TRBV28 and TRBJ2-7; 8 nucleotides agree with TRBD2. J lost 3 bases, V lost 5 bases, and 9 bases had no gene match. From germline, CDR1 is MDHEN and CDR2 SYDVKM. The CDR3 covers 15 residues. The CDR3 nucleotides are TGTGCCAGCAGTCCCTCAGCGGGAGAGGGCTACGAGCAGTACTTC. Its translation: CASSPSAGEGYEQYF. The full variable domain, in which reference TRBV28 and TRBJ2-7 provide the parts outside the CDR3, is DVKVTQSSRYLVKRTGEKVFLECVQDMDHENMFWYRQDPGLGLRLIYFSYDVKMKEKGDIPEGYSVSREKKERFSLILESASTNQTSMYLCASSPSAGEGYEQYFGPGTRLTVT.

This chain uses TRBV28 with TRBJ2-7; no clear D gene. The CDR3 sequence is 14 residues long. V lost 1 base and J 1 base, leaving 8 bases between the germline ends. CDR1 and CDR2 from the germline V gene are MDHEN and SYDVKM. Written as DNA, the CDR3 is TGTGCCAGCAGTTTATTGGCTTGGTCCTACGAGCAGTACTTC. The encoded protein is CASSLLAWSYEQYF.

This sequence joins TRBV9 and TRBJ2-7; 8 nucleotides agree with TRBD2. The CDR3 has 16 amino acids. V dropped 0 bases and J dropped 4; count of bases not matched to a gene: 9. Germline V gene data show CDR1 as SGDLS and CDR2 as YYNGEE. CDR3 sequence: CASSVAGGAGIYEQYF. In DNA form, the CDR3 reads TGTGCCAGCAGCGTAGCGGGGGGGGCAGGGATTTACGAGCAGTACTTC.

The rearrangement joins TRBV7-3 to TRBJ2-5, with D possibly being TRBD1 (7 bases). Germline V gene sequence: CDR1 SGHTA, CDR2 FQGTGA. The CDR3 has 15 amino acids. The V gene lost 2 bases and the J gene lost 4 bases, with 14 bases spanning the gap. The CDR3: CASSLGGGGPETQYF. CDR3 nucleotides: TGTGCCAGCAGCTTAGGAGGGGGCGGCCCAGAGACCCAGTACTTC.

The chain couples TRBV28 to TRBJ2-7, with TRBD2 matching over 7 bases. Germline V gene sequence: CDR1 MDHEN, CDR2 SYDVKM. The CDR3 contains 15 residues. V was clipped by 7 bases and J by 2 bases; unmatched bases: 11. The CDR3 reads CASKERWGGPYEQYF. In nucleotides, the CDR3 is TGTGCCAGCAAAGAACGTTGGGGGGGTCCCTACGAGCAGTACTTC.

The genes are TRBV5-1 and TRBJ1-1; 7 nucleotides align to TRBD1. Trimming at V came to 0 bases and at J to 0 bases, leaving 11 bases not matched to a gene. The CDR3 spans 18 residues. Looked up from germline, CDR1 is SGHRS and CDR2 is YFSETQ. CDR3 amino acids: CASSLVPGTEEMNTEAFF. In DNA form, the CDR3 reads TGCGCCAGCAGCTTGGTACCCGGGACAGAGGAAATGAACACTGAAGCTTTCTTT.

V usage is TRBV7-9 and J usage is TRBJ2-5; D is ambiguous. Germline V gene data show CDR1 as SEHNR and CDR2 as FQNEAQ (reference sequence). With 6 bases removed from V and 0 bases from J, the gap between germline ends came to 17 bases. The CDR3 totals 16 residues. CDR3 loop: CASRQHMTRNQETQYF. DNA of the CDR3: TGTGCCAGCAGACAGCATATGACACGGAACCAAGAGACCCAGTACTTC.

The V and J genes are TRBV7-8 and TRBJ2-3, with 9 bases aligning to TRBD1. Germline-derived CDR1 and CDR2 are SGHVS and FQNEAQ. The CDR3 totals 14 residues. J lost 7 bases, V lost 2 bases, and 4 bases had no gene match. The chain's CDR3 is CASSLNRGPNTQYF. CDR3 DNA sequence: TGTGCCAGCAGCTTAAACAGGGGGCCAAATACGCAGTATTTT. Based on the CDR3 plus reference TRBV7-8 and TRBJ2-3, the full variable domain is GAGVSQSPRYKVAKRGQDVALRCDPISGHVSLFWYQQALGQGPEFLTYFQNEAQLDKSGLPSDRFFAERPEGSVSTLKIQRTQQEDSAVYLCASSLNRGPNTQYFGPGTRLTVL.

The rearrangement uses TRBV6-5 and TRBJ2-3; perhaps TRBD1 as D (5 bases). This CDR3 is built from 16 residues. In germline, CDR1 is MNHEY, CDR2 SVGAGI. The germline V and J ends were trimmed by 1 base and 2 bases, with 13 bases remaining between them. The CDR3 protein is CASSYYPDSPTDTQYF. CDR3 DNA sequence: TGTGCCAGCAGTTACTATCCCGACAGTCCCACAGATACGCAGTATTTT.

The V call is TRBV7-8, the J call TRBJ2-7; D gene ambiguous. CDR1 and CDR2 (germline): SGHVS, FQNEAQ. This CDR3 has 13 residues. Trimming stripped 5 bases from V and 3 bases from J, with 11 bases between. CDR3 protein: CASSPSYGYEQYF. CDR3 in DNA: TGTGCCAGCAGCCCATCTTACGGCTACGAGCAGTACTTC.

The chain uses TRBV19 and TRBJ2-7; D possibly corresponds to TRBD2 (6 bases). Germline CDR1 is LNHDA and CDR2 is SQIVND (reference sequence). The CDR3 runs 16 residues. The ends were cut back, 1 base at V and 2 bases at J, with 15 bases in the middle. In nucleotides, the CDR3 is TGTGCCAGTAGTATAGGTCTAGCGTCTTCGGCCTACGAGCAGTACTTC. Translating gives CASSIGLASSAYEQYF.

This rearrangement joins TRBV27 to TRBJ1-5; D unresolved. The CDR3 extends over 14 amino acids. Germline values: CDR1 MNHEY, CDR2 SMNVEV (reference sequence). The V gene lost 7 bases and the J gene lost 5 bases, with 15 bases spanning the gap. CDR3 amino acids: CASTPGGGHQPQHF. The CDR3 nucleotides read TGTGCCAGCACCCCCGGAGGAGGTCATCAGCCCCAGCATTTT.

The chain is built from TRBV7-6 and TRBJ2-3; 7 nucleotides line up with TRBD2. V lost 5 bases, J lost 2 bases, and 7 bases stayed unmatched. Germline loops: CDR1 SGHVS, CDR2 FNYEAQ. CDR3 length: 15 amino acids. The CDR3 loop is CASSPRDYSTDTQYF. CDR3 coding DNA: TGTGCCAGCAGCCCCCGGGACTATTCCACAGATACGCAGTATTTT.

The rearrangement joins TRBV27 to TRBJ2-5; 11 bases agree with TRBD2. There are 16 residues in the CDR3. Germline-derived CDR1 and CDR2 are MNHEY and SMNVEV (reference sequence). J was trimmed by 5 bases and V by 0 bases; bases with no gene match: 5. The CDR3 DNA follows: TGTGCCAGCAGTTTATCCGTAGCGGGAGGGGGGGAGACCCAGTACTTC. This gives the protein CASSLSVAGGGETQYF.

The V gene is TRBV5-4, the J gene TRBJ1-2, with 7 bases lining up with TRBD1. This CDR3 contains 12 residues. The V and J ends lost 1 base and 10 bases, in that order; junction bases with no gene match: 4. Germline V gene lookup returns CDR1 SGHNT and CDR2 YYREEE (reference sequence). The CDR3 region has the DNA TGTGCCAGCAGCTTGAGGGGGCCTCCCTACACCTTC. Translated: CASSLRGPPYTF.

Details on this clone: The same CDR3 can be traced to other DNA sequences in this sample. DNA of the CDR3: TGTGCCAGCAGTTTATGGACAGGGGGTAATGAAAAACTGTTTTTT. It codes for CASSLWTGGNEKLFF. This chain connects TRBV6-5 to TRBJ1-4; TRBD1 agrees at 10 bases. The germline gives CDR1 MNHEY, CDR2 SVGAGI. The CDR3 extends over 15 amino acids. V was clipped by 4 bases and J by 4 bases; unmatched bases: 3.

CDR3 sequence reads: CASSLLGGTDTQYF. The CDR3 coding sequence is TGCGCCAGCAGCTTACTAGGGGGGACAGATACGCAGTATTTT. The genes are TRBV5-1 and TRBJ2-3; the D call may be TRBD1 or TRBD2 (6 bases each). Looked up from germline, CDR1 is SGHRS and CDR2 is YFSETQ. The CDR3 length is 14 residues. Trimming took off 2 bases at V and 3 bases at J, with 10 bases between the two ends.

The chain carries TRBV7-9 and TRBJ2-7, with D unresolved. CDR3 length: 14 residues. Germline V gene sequence: CDR1 SEHNR, CDR2 FQNEAQ (reference sequence). Trimming cost V 1 base and J 1 base, with 8 bases left between them. The CDR3 coding sequence is TGTGCCAGCAGCTTAGTGACCGAATCCTACGAGCAGTACTTC. Residues: CASSLVTESYEQYF. The entire variable domain, with the rest obtained from reference TRBV7-9 and TRBJ2-7, is as follows: DTGVSQNPRHKITKRGQNVTFRCDPISEHNRLYWYRQTLGQGPEFLTYFQNEAQLEKSRLLSDRFSAERPKGSFSTLEIQRTEQGDSAMYLCASSLVTESYEQYFGPGTRLTVT.